One sample yielded the 16 T cell receptor beta chains listed below, sequenced in a study of blood T cell repertoires in COVID-19 (dated by TCRdb to about 2020). Library prep was done by the immunoSEQ multiplex PCR assay. TCRdb limited this immuneACCESS table to in-frame rearrangements with V and J called. A share of clones is missing; checked studies link under half to unresolved V genes, and the rest is unexplained. Here the sample has tens of thousands of clones; over 70% occur a single time. Approximately 5.2% of the sample is taken by the ten largest. Sequences were obtained from peripheral blood. The receptor set was obtained from a human donor in a cohort sampled during active COVID-19.

This chain links TRBV6-5 with TRBJ1-4; possible D gene TRBD1, 5 bases. CDR1 MNHEY and CDR2 SVGAGI come from the germline V gene. Trimming cost V 10 bases and J 4 bases, with 13 bases left between them. The CDR3 has 13 amino acids. The CDR3 DNA reads TGTGCCACCCGCGGGGGGTATAATGAAAAACTGTTTTTT. Protein sequence: CATRGGYNEKLFF.

V is TRBV10-3 and J is TRBJ1-5, with D unclear. The CDR3 has 13 amino acids. CDR1 and CDR2 from the germline V gene are ENHRY and SYGVKD. The ends were cut back, 4 bases at V and 3 bases at J, with 7 bases in the middle. CDR3 sequence reads: CAISAGYNQPQHF. The CDR3 region has the DNA TGTGCCATCAGTGCAGGTTACAATCAGCCCCAGCATTTT.

In its sample, this clone was seen a few times. V and J are TRBV19 and TRBJ1-1, with TRBD1 matching over 9 bases. V shed 7 bases, J shed 4 bases, and the junction held 4 bases outside the gene matches. The CDR3 consists of 13 residues. The germline CDR1 and CDR2 sequences are LNHDA and SQIVND (reference sequence). DNA of the CDR3: TGTGCCAGTAAGGGACAGGGTATCACTGAAGCTTTCTTT. This translates into CASKGQGITEAFF. Using reference TRBV19 and TRBJ1-1 for the parts outside the CDR3, the full variable domain is DGGITQSPKYLFRKEGQNVTLSCEQNLNHDAMYWYRQDPGQGLRLIYYSQIVNDFQKGDIAEGYSVSREKKESFPLTVTSAQKNPTAFYLCASKGQGITEAFFGQGTRLTVV.

The V call is TRBV6-5, the J call TRBJ2-2; perhaps TRBD2 as D (7 bases). The germline V and J ends were trimmed by 8 bases and 5 bases, with 18 bases remaining between them. The CDR3 extends over 15 amino acids. Germline V CDR1 and CDR2: MNHEY, SVGAGI. CDR3 loop: CASAKGVGRTGELFF. The CDR3 coding sequence is TGTGCCAGCGCAAAGGGGGTCGGGAGGACCGGGGAGCTGTTTTTT.

This clone has only a few counts. The CDR3 coding sequence is TGTGCCAGCAGTCTACAGCCACTCACAGATACGCAGTATTTT. Translating it yields CASSLQPLTDTQYF. This chain uses TRBV6-5 with TRBJ2-3, with D unresolved. V lost 5 bases and J lost 2, with 11 bases in between. This CDR3 spans 14 amino acids. Germline CDR1 reads MNHEY; CDR2 reads SVGAGI.

V is TRBV19 and J is TRBJ1-6, with a tentative D call TRBD1 (5 bases). V was shortened by 3 bases and J by 9 bases, with 12 bases between the two germline ends. The germline V gene has CDR1 LNHDA and CDR2 SQIVND (reference sequence). CDR3 length equals 14 residues. CDR3 protein: CASSIQGGGSPLHF. CDR3 bases: TGTGCCAGTAGTATCCAGGGCGGGGGTTCACCCCTCCACTTT.

This clone was seen only once. The chain is built from TRBV15 and TRBJ1-3; D gene ambiguous. Per germline, CDR1 LNHNV and CDR2 YYDKDF (reference sequence). CDR3 length equals 15 residues. Trimming left V 0 bases short and J 3 bases short, with 9 bases between. CDR3 in amino acids: CATSRDGQIGNTIYF. The CDR3 coding sequence is TGTGCCACCAGCAGAGATGGGCAGATTGGAAACACCATATATTTT.

The CDR3 protein is CSGETGVLGAFF. CDR3 coding DNA: TGCAGCGGAGAGACAGGAGTCTTAGGGGCTTTCTTT. The genes are TRBV29-1 and TRBJ1-1; possibly TRBD1 for D (6 bases). The germline gives CDR1 SQVTM, CDR2 ANQGSEA. The length of the CDR3 is 12 residues. Trimming took off 7 bases at V and 11 bases at J, with 20 bases between the two ends.

This clone was found a few times. V gene TRBV7-6 combines with J gene TRBJ2-3; 9 nucleotides agree with TRBD2. This CDR3 contains 15 residues. The junction had 6 bases not matched to a gene; V was cut back by 2 bases and J by 6 bases. Germline lookup yields CDR1 SGHVS and CDR2 FNYEAQ. For the CDR3, the DNA is TGTGCCAGCAGCTTAAAGGCTAGCGGGACGGATACGCAGTATTTT. The encoded protein is CASSLKASGTDTQYF.

CDR3 amino acids: CASMRYNEQFF. The CDR3 DNA reads as TGTGCCAGCATGAGGTACAATGAGCAGTTCTTC. This sequence joins TRBV3-1 (or the pseudogene TRBV3-2) and TRBJ2-1; no clear D gene. The V and J ends lost 7 bases and 4 bases respectively, with 5 bases between them. CDR3 length equals 11 residues. Germline V gives CDR1 LGHDT, CDR2 YNNKEL (reference sequence).

This rearrangement joins TRBV6-4 to TRBJ1-2, with 10 bases that match TRBD1. After removal of 3 bases from V and 5 bases from J, the junction contained 3 bases not matched to a gene. The CDR3 spans 14 residues. Germline V lookup: CDR1 MRHNA, CDR2 SNTAGT. The DNA of the CDR3 is TGTGCCAGCAGTGAGCAGGGACAGGGGTATGGCTACACCTTC. It is translated as CASSEQGQGYGYTF.

The gene calls are TRBV25-1 and TRBJ2-7; possible D gene TRBD2, 6 bases. This CDR3 has 14 residues. Trimming took 1 base from V and 6 from J, leaving 13 bases between them. Germline CDR1 reads MGHDK; CDR2 reads SYGVNS. CDR3 sequence: CASSEWGPGGEQYF. In DNA form, the CDR3 reads TGTGCCAGCAGTGAATGGGGACCCGGGGGCGAGCAGTACTTC.

The chain links TRBV24-1 to TRBJ2-1; TRBD1 might be the D (6 bases). V was clipped by 4 bases and J by 1 base, with 10 bases between them. The CDR3 has 15 amino acids. Germline CDR1 KGHDR, CDR2 SFDVKD. DNA for the CDR3: TGTGCCACCAGTGACCCCCAGGGGTCCTACAATGAGCAGTTCTTC. Protein sequence: CATSDPQGSYNEQFF.

The chain recombines TRBV12-3 or TRBV12-4 with TRBJ1-1; D not certain. The V and J ends lost 2 bases and 6 bases respectively, with 10 bases between them. CDR3 size: 13 residues. Here the CDR3 reads CASSLNGGAEAFF. In DNA form, the CDR3 reads TGTGCCAGCAGTTTAAATGGCGGCGCTGAAGCTTTCTTT.

This clone was seen only a few times. The chain recombines TRBV19 with TRBJ2-6; D is ambiguous. The V and J ends lost 6 bases and 2 bases respectively, with 5 bases between them. The CDR3 length is 13 residues. Germline V gene data show CDR1 as LNHDA and CDR2 as SQIVND (reference sequence). The CDR3 DNA is TGTGCCAGTAGATCTCCTGGGGCCAACGTCCTGACTTTC. Translation: CASRSPGANVLTF.

This sequence joins TRBV11-2 and TRBJ2-1, with 9 bases lining up with TRBD1. The CDR3 consists of 14 residues. J was trimmed by 9 bases and V by 5 bases; bases with no gene match: 8. CDR1 and CDR2 from the germline V gene are SGHAT and FQNNGV. For the CDR3, the DNA is TGTGCCAGCAGCCCGGCAGACAGGGGGAGTGAGCAGTTCTTC. Amino acid sequence: CASSPADRGSEQFF. Supplemented by reference TRBV11-2 and TRBJ2-1, the full variable domain reads EAGVAQSPRYKIIEKRQSVAFWCNPISGHATLYWYQQILGQGPKLLIQFQNNGVVDDSQLPKDRFSAERLKGVDSTLKIQPAKLEDSAVYLCASSPADRGSEQFFGPGTRLTVL.